The next 18 T cell receptor beta chains were all read from a single sample in a study of chemoradiotherapy in HPV16-positive cancers. This table comes from immunoSEQ multiplex PCR, and its TCRdb copy is limited to in-frame clones, with some not included. The data contain more than 13,000 clones, almost 90% of them singletons. Sequencing was performed on blood, taken from a patient who underwent chemoradiotherapy. These receptors were obtained from a human donor with HPV-associated anogenital cancer.

This clone was seen once. This rearrangement joins TRBV19 to TRBJ2-2; possible D gene TRBD2, 6 bases. Trimming cost V 6 bases and J 4 bases, with 12 bases left between them. Germline V CDR1 and CDR2: LNHDA, SQIVND (reference sequence). CDR3 length: 14 residues. The CDR3, as DNA: TGTGCCAGTAGAAGGTTGGAGGGCACCGGGGAGCTGTTTTTT. This codes for CASRRLEGTGELFF.

This chain links TRBV15 with TRBJ1-1; D is perhaps TRBD1 (6 bases). The CDR3 consists of 14 residues. From germline, CDR1 is LNHNV and CDR2 YYDKDF (reference sequence). The ends were cut back, 3 bases at V and 6 bases at J, with 14 bases in the middle. In nucleotides, the CDR3 is TGTGCCACCAGCAGGGTACAGGGTACCGCTGAAGCTTTCTTT. This translates into CATSRVQGTAEAFF.

The rearrangement joins TRBV29-1 to TRBJ1-1, with D perhaps matching TRBD1 (5 bases). The CDR3 loop spans 14 amino acids. The ends were cut back, 3 bases at V and 4 bases at J, with 15 bases in the middle. Germline CDR1 reads SQVTM; CDR2 reads ANQGSEA. The CDR3 protein is CSVDTDSGATEAFF. CDR3 coding DNA: TGCAGCGTTGATACTGACAGCGGGGCCACTGAAGCTTTCTTT.

This chain uses TRBV19 with TRBJ1-2, with a weak D call TRBD1 (6 bases). The CDR3 runs to 13 residues. V gave up 4 bases and J gave up 4 bases, with 10 bases separating them. Germline CDR1 is LNHDA and CDR2 is SQIVND (reference sequence). The CDR3 sequence: CASSKGGPYGYTF. The CDR3 nucleotides are TGTGCCAGTAGTAAGGGGGGTCCCTATGGCTACACCTTC.

The chain employs TRBV5-1 and TRBJ2-7; a weak D match, TRBD1 (5 bases). The CDR3 consists of 13 residues. Between the trimmed V and J ends, which lost 4 bases and 3 bases, there was a span of 11 bases. Germline CDR1 SGHRS, CDR2 YFSETQ. The CDR3 sequence: CASSLTGSYEQYF. CDR3 bases: TGCGCCAGCAGCCTAACAGGAAGCTACGAGCAGTACTTC. Full variable domain (rest looked up from reference TRBV5-1 and TRBJ2-7): KAGVTQTPRYLIKTRGQQVTLSCSPISGHRSVSWYQQTPGQGLQFLFEYFSETQRNKGNFPGRFSGRQFSNSRSEMNVSTLELGDSALYLCASSLTGSYEQYFGPGTRLTVT.

The chain is built from TRBV27 and TRBJ1-2; TRBD1 might be the D (5 bases). The V and J ends lost 3 bases and 3 bases respectively, with 8 bases between them. Germline V gene sequence: CDR1 MNHEY, CDR2 SMNVEV (reference sequence). This CDR3 region has 13 residues. The CDR3 coding sequence is TGTGCCAGCAGTTTCAGGGTGGACTATGGCTACACCTTC. Its translation: CASSFRVDYGYTF.

This chain links TRBV5-4 with TRBJ1-2; D might be TRBD1 (5 bases). CDR1 is SGHNT, CDR2 YYREEE, per germline (reference sequence). V gave up 4 bases and J gave up 3 bases, with 19 bases separating them. The CDR3 has 16 residues. CDR3 bases: TGTGCCAGCAGCCAATACGACAGTATAGGAGACTATGGCTACACCTTC. Protein sequence: CASSQYDSIGDYGYTF.

This clone was detected a few times. The chain combines TRBV7-8 with TRBJ2-1; 7 positions agree with TRBD1. In germline, CDR1 is SGHVS, CDR2 FQNEAQ. The V and J ends lost 5 bases and 7 bases, in that order; junction bases with no gene match: 14. CDR3 length equals 16 residues. The CDR3 is CASSPNPLKQGNEQFF. CDR3 bases: TGTGCCAGCAGCCCGAATCCTTTAAAACAGGGGAATGAGCAGTTCTTC.

The rearrangement joins TRBV5-1 to TRBJ2-5; D unresolved. The CDR3 loop spans 15 amino acids. The V gene's germline CDR1 is SGHRS and CDR2 YFSETQ. V was pared by 2 bases and J by 1 base, with 12 bases between. CDR3 DNA sequence: TGCGCCAGCAGCTTAGAGGTCATGCCCCAAGAGACCCAGTACTTC. It codes for CASSLEVMPQETQYF.

This chain joins TRBV6-1 and TRBJ1-1, with TRBD1 matching over 8 bases. The CDR3 has 14 residues. The V gene end was trimmed by 6 bases and the J gene end by 4 bases; junction bases not matched to a gene: 7. CDR1 and CDR2 from the germline V gene are MNHNS and SASEGT. CDR3: CASRIQGAGTEAFF. The CDR3 DNA sequence: TGTGCCAGCAGAATTCAGGGGGCGGGCACTGAAGCTTTCTTT.

This chain uses TRBV9 with TRBJ2-3; D gene ambiguous. V lost 0 bases, J lost 4 bases, and 18 bases lay in between. This CDR3 has 17 residues. Germline CDR1 is SGDLS and CDR2 is YYNGEE. The CDR3 sequence is CASSVAQGLDIADTQYF. CDR3 sequence (DNA): TGTGCCAGCAGCGTAGCCCAAGGCCTAGATATTGCAGATACGCAGTATTTT.

The chain employs TRBV7-6 and TRBJ1-1, with D unresolved. Germline loops: CDR1 SGHVS, CDR2 FNYEAQ. The CDR3 sequence is 13 residues long. V lost 6 bases and J 6 bases, leaving 14 bases between the germline ends. This CDR3 is CASSQTEGAEAFF. The DNA for the CDR3 is TGTGCCAGCAGTCAAACGGAGGGCGCTGAAGCTTTCTTT.

This clone was seen just once. The V call is TRBV19, the J call TRBJ2-7; 10 nucleotides line up with TRBD2. CDR1 is LNHDA, CDR2 SQIVND, per germline (reference sequence). J was trimmed by 0 bases and V by 10 bases; bases with no gene match: 12. CDR3 length equals 16 residues. The CDR3 sequence is CATGRSLAGDSYEQYF. CDR3 DNA sequence: TGTGCCACCGGGAGGAGTCTAGCGGGGGACTCCTACGAGCAGTACTTC.

The chain combines TRBV2 with TRBJ2-5, with no clear D. Germline V CDR1 and CDR2: SNHLY, FYNNEI. The CDR3 sequence is 15 residues long. V was pared by 5 bases and J by 4 bases, with 17 bases between. CDR3 in amino acids: CASSYLTSLSETQYF. For the CDR3, the DNA is TGTGCCAGCAGTTACTTGACCAGTCTTTCAGAGACCCAGTACTTC.

This chain connects TRBV9 to TRBJ2-7, with D possibly TRBD2 on 5 matching bases. The germline gives CDR1 SGDLS, CDR2 YYNGEE. The CDR3 is made up of 13 amino acids. The V end was cut by 0 bases, the J end by 6 bases, with 10 bases between. The chain's CDR3 is CASSVATAGEQYF. For the CDR3, the DNA is TGTGCCAGCAGCGTAGCCACCGCGGGCGAGCAGTACTTC. The variable domain in full, with the rest retrieved from reference TRBV9 and TRBJ2-7, is DSGVTQTPKHLITATGQRVTLRCSPRSGDLSVYWYQQSLDQGLQFLIQYYNGEERAKGNILERFSAQQFPDLHSELNLSSLELGDSALYFCASSVATAGEQYFGPGTRLTVT.

V is TRBV2 and J is TRBJ1-4, with D tentatively TRBD1 (6 bases). The CDR3 is 14 amino acids. Germline lookup yields CDR1 SNHLY and CDR2 FYNNEI. Trimming left V 8 bases short and J 6 bases short, with 16 bases between. The CDR3 DNA sequence: TGTGCCAGCGCCATCCGGGAGGGGGATGAAAAACTGTTTTTT. This encodes CASAIREGDEKLFF.

The chain carries TRBV5-5 and TRBJ2-1; TRBD2 agrees at 13 bases. The CDR3 totals 17 residues. Germline assignment: CDR1 SGHKS and CDR2 YYEKEE (reference sequence). Germline trimming cut 4 bases from V and 8 bases from J; bases unmatched to any gene: 12. The CDR3 reads CASSGMTSGGLLDEQFF. The CDR3 coding sequence is TGTGCCAGCAGCGGAATGACTAGCGGGGGGCTCTTGGATGAGCAGTTCTTC.

The chain uses TRBV2 and TRBJ1-6; no definite D call. The CDR3 has 14 residues. Germline CDR1 SNHLY, CDR2 FYNNEI. V lost 8 bases and J lost 6, with 14 bases in between. The CDR3 region is CASQQEGGNSPLHF. CDR3 DNA: TGTGCCAGCCAGCAGGAGGGTGGTAATTCACCCCTCCACTTT.